A single sample gave rise to the 15 T cell receptor beta chains below, sequenced in a study of Graves' ophthalmopathy and Graves' hyperthyroidism. Researchers took RNA transcripts and amplified TCR beta CDR3 regions from them. The workflow started with a first-round RT-PCR run with HTBI primers and then moved on to a second-round multiplex PCR. From the multiplex PCR reads, TCRdb called clonotypes with MiXCR, one entry per CDR3 protein. The sample consists of 400,000 to 450,000 distinct CDR3 sequences, 20% to 25% of them appearing once. Sequences were obtained from peripheral blood. The receptors come from a woman between 18 and 30 years old with stable Graves' hyperthyroidism.

In regard to this clonotype: The junction does not match germline at one end; this may be a read error. The chain has TRBV20-1 and TRBJ2-7; TRBD1 aligns across 10 bases. The CDR3 contains 14 residues. CDR1 is DFQATT and CDR2 is SNEGSKA in the germline V gene (reference sequence). In DNA form, the CDR3 reads TGCAGTGCTAGATACTACGGGACAGGGGACGAACAGTACTTC. Encoded protein: CSARYYGTGDEQYF.

This clonotype was detected many times. The V gene is TRBV12-3 or TRBV12-4, the J gene TRBJ1-1; D is unclear. The V and J ends lost 3 bases and 1 base respectively, with 9 bases between them. CDR3 size: 14 residues. CDR3 bases: TGTGCCAGCAGTTTTGCCTGGACGAACACTGAAGCTTTCTTT. This encodes CASSFAWTNTEAFF.

For this clonotype: A single base separates this from a much larger clone, so it may be a read error. The V gene is TRBV10-3, the J gene TRBJ1-2, with no clear D. The V and J ends lost 6 bases and 6 bases respectively, with 17 bases between them. The CDR3 sequence is 14 residues long. The germline gives CDR1 ENHRY, CDR2 SYGVKD. The CDR3 coding sequence is TGTGCCATCAGCTCCAGGAAGGTCCCTCATGGCTACACCTTC. Amino acids: CAISSRKVPHGYTF.

This clonotype occurred many times. This chain connects TRBV28 to TRBJ1-2; D is possibly TRBD1 (5 bases). From germline, CDR1 is MDHEN and CDR2 SYDVKM. The CDR3 totals 13 residues. Between the trimmed V and J ends, which lost 3 bases and 3 bases, there was a span of 8 bases. The CDR3 nucleotides read TGTGCCAGCAGTTTCGGGGCCTACTATGGCTACACCTTC. It translates to CASSFGAYYGYTF.

This clonotype was seen at least ten times. The V gene is TRBV2, the J gene TRBJ1-1; D gene ambiguous. The CDR3 consists of 17 residues. V was pared by 2 bases and J by 0 bases, with 16 bases between. Germline lookup yields CDR1 SNHLY and CDR2 FYNNEI. The CDR3 DNA follows: TGTGCCAGCAGTGAAAATTCTTACGGCGGCATGAACACTGAAGCTTTCTTT. This codes for CASSENSYGGMNTEAFF.

The genes are TRBV12-3 or TRBV12-4 and TRBJ2-7; D possibly corresponds to TRBD2 (5 bases). Trimming removed 5 bases at V and 6 bases at J, with 11 bases between. This CDR3 is 12 amino acids long. Written as DNA, the CDR3 is TGTGCCAGCAGTCTCGGACTTTCCGAGCAGTACTTC. Residues: CASSLGLSEQYF.

This clonotype showed up many times. This rearrangement joins TRBV6-1 to TRBJ1-1, with TRBD1 matching 9 bases. Germline CDR1 and CDR2: MNHNS and SASEGT. The CDR3 is 13 amino acids. Trimming removed 8 bases from V and 5 bases from J; junction bases left unmatched: 6. The CDR3 loop is CASGWDRETEAFF. The DNA for the CDR3 is TGTGCCAGCGGGTGGGACAGGGAAACTGAAGCTTTCTTT.

In its sample, this clonotype was seen many times. V usage is TRBV7-3 and J usage is TRBJ1-1, with D possibly being TRBD1 (6 bases). Germline V gene sequence: CDR1 SGHTA, CDR2 FQGTGA. The CDR3 covers 13 residues. The germline V and J ends were trimmed by 5 bases and 3 bases, with 10 bases remaining between them. Here the CDR3 DNA reads TGTGCCAGCAGCCCCCACAGGGACACTGAAGCTTTCTTT. Protein: CASSPHRDTEAFF.

This clonotype was found many times. This may be a read error, as it is one base from a much larger clone. The J gene is TRBJ1-1, the V gene TRBV12-3 or TRBV12-4; D is ambiguous. This CDR3 spans 13 amino acids. In nucleotides, the CDR3 is TGTGCCGGCAGCAACCTAGTGAACACTGAAGCTTTCTTT. Protein: CAGSNLVNTEAFF.

This clonotype has at least ten counts. The V call is TRBV10-3, the J call TRBJ2-5; either TRBD1 or TRBD2 may supply D (5 bases each). This CDR3 has 12 amino acids. Germline assignment: CDR1 ENHRY and CDR2 SYGVKD. Between the trimmed V and J ends, which lost 8 bases and 4 bases, there was a span of 11 bases. CDR3 coding DNA: TGTGCCATCGGCAGGGACGGAGAGACCCAGTACTTC. This sequence encodes CAIGRDGETQYF.

This clonotype was recorded a few times. The chain combines TRBV12-3 or TRBV12-4 with TRBJ1-2; 9 bases match TRBD1. This CDR3 contains 14 residues. With V trimmed by 3 bases and J by 8 bases, 7 bases remained unmatched. CDR3 protein: CASSFVRDRAGYTF. In nucleotides, the CDR3 is TGTGCCAGCAGTTTTGTACGGGACAGGGCCGGCTACACCTTC.

With respect to this clonotype: One base away lies a much larger clone, so this may be a sequencing read error. J is TRBJ2-7 and V is TRBV7-9; D may be TRBD1 or TRBD2 (5 bases each). The germline V gene has CDR1 SEHNR and CDR2 FQNEAQ (reference sequence). The CDR3 has 15 residues. Here the CDR3 reads CSSSHPGTDPYEQYF. In DNA, the CDR3 is TGTTCCAGCAGCCATCCGGGGACCGACCCCTACGAGCAGTACTTC.

The J gene is TRBJ2-6, the V gene TRBV18, with D uncertain. This CDR3 has 14 residues. V lost 3 bases and J 4 bases, leaving 7 bases between the germline ends. CDR1 KGHSH and CDR2 LQKENI come from the germline V gene. CDR3 coding DNA: TGTGCCAGCTCACCGGGGTTCGGGGCCAACGTCCTGACTTTC. This codes for CASSPGFGANVLTF.

There are many counts of this clonotype. The rearrangement uses TRBV6-5 and TRBJ1-5, with D possibly TRBD1 on 6 matching bases. Between the trimmed V and J ends, which lost 7 bases and 3 bases, there was a span of 16 bases. This CDR3 is built from 15 residues. Germline CDR1 is MNHEY and CDR2 is SVGAGI. CDR3: CASNTGTLNNQPQHF. In DNA form, the CDR3 reads TGTGCCAGCAATACCGGGACACTAAACAATCAGCCCCAGCATTTT.

The chain links TRBV6-1 to TRBJ2-6, with a tentative D call TRBD1 (5 bases). The V end lost 8 bases, the J end lost 2 bases, and 13 bases lay between the germline ends. Germline V gene lookup returns CDR1 MNHNS and CDR2 SASEGT. CDR3 length: 15 residues. This chain's CDR3 is CASQTGRTGANVLTF. DNA for the CDR3: TGTGCCAGCCAAACAGGACGGACTGGGGCCAACGTCCTGACTTTC.